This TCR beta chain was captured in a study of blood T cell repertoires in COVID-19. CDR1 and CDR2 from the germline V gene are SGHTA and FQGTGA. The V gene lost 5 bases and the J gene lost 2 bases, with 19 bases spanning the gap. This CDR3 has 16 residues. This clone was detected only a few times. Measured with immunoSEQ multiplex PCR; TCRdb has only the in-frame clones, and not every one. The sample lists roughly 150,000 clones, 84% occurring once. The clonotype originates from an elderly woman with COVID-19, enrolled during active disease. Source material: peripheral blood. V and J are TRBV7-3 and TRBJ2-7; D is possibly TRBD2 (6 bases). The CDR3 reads CASSQGAGLLPYEQYF. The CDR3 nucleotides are TGTGCCAGCAGCCAAGGAGCGGGTCTTTTACCCTACGAGCAGTACTTC.